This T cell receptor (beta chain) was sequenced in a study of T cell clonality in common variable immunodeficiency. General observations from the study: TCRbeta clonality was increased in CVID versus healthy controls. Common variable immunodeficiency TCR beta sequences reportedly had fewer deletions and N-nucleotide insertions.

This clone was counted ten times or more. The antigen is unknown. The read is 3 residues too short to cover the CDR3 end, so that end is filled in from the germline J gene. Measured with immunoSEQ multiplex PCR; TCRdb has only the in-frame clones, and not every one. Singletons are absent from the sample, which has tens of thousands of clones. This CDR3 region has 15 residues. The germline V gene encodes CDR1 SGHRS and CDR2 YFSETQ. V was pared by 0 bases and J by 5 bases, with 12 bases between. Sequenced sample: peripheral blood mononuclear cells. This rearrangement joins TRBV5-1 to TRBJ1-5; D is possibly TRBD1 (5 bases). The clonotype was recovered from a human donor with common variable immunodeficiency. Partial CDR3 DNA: TGCGCCAGCAGCTTGGACGGAGGGGACTATCAGCCC. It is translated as CASSLDGGDYQP. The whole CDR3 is CASSLDGGDYQPQHF. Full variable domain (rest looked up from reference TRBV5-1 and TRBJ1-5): KAGVTQTPRYLIKTRGQQVTLSCSPISGHRSVSWYQQTPGQGLQFLFEYFSETQRNKGNFPGRFSGRQFSNSRSEMNVSTLELGDSALYLCASSLDGGDYQPQHFGDGTRLSIL.